Following are 12 T cell receptor beta chains from one sample sequenced in a study of CD8+ T cells in alopecia areata. Once RNA had been extracted, it was reverse transcribed into cDNA to act as the sequencing template. Method: immunoSEQ multiplex PCR; TCRdb's copy keeps in-frame clones and lacks some. The sample contains about 200,000 clones, around three fifths of which appear only once. Sequenced material: CD8+ T cells sorted from blood. Receptor source: a human donor in good health.

CDR3 amino acids: CASSSSSENEQYF. The DNA for the CDR3 is TGTGCCAGCAGTTCTTCATCAGAGAACGAGCAGTACTTC. This chain connects TRBV27 to TRBJ2-7; D ambiguous. The CDR3 has 13 residues. V was clipped by 4 bases and J by 5 bases, with 12 bases between them. CDR1 is MNHEY and CDR2 is SMNVEV in the germline V gene (reference sequence).

The rearrangement joins TRBV6-5 to TRBJ1-2, with TRBD1 as a possible D gene (5 bases). Germline assignment: CDR1 MNHEY and CDR2 SVGAGI. The V end was cut by 0 bases, the J end by 8 bases, with 16 bases between. CDR3 length equals 15 residues. Here the CDR3 reads CASSYSRLEGQGYTF. The CDR3, as DNA: TGTGCCAGCAGTTACTCGAGACTTGAGGGGCAAGGCTACACCTTC.

This rearrangement joins TRBV25-1 to TRBJ2-1; D is possibly TRBD2 (5 bases). V was trimmed by 3 bases and J by 3 bases, leaving 12 bases between them. Germline V gene lookup returns CDR1 MGHDK and CDR2 SYGVNS. There are 15 residues in the CDR3. DNA of the CDR3: TGTGCCAGCAGTGACGACCCGGGGAACTACAATGAGCAGTTCTTC. Protein product: CASSDDPGNYNEQFF.

This clone was recorded a few times. This sequence joins TRBV5-6 and TRBJ1-2; tentative D call: TRBD1 (6 bases). The CDR3 totals 15 residues. V lost 1 base to trimming and J lost 6 bases, with 16 bases between them. Germline CDR1 is SGHDT and CDR2 is YYEEEE. CDR3 loop: CASSLISGGRNGYTF. CDR3 nucleotides: TGTGCCAGCAGCTTGATTTCCGGGGGGCGAAATGGCTACACCTTC.

This chain connects TRBV7-9 to TRBJ2-7; 8 bases are a match to TRBD2. Germline V gene data show CDR1 as SEHNR and CDR2 as FQNEAQ (reference sequence). The J segment lost 2 bases and the V segment lost 5 bases, leaving 5 bases of the junction unmatched. This CDR3 has 14 amino acids. The CDR3 sequence is CASSPGGPPYEQYF. In DNA form, the CDR3 reads TGTGCCAGCAGCCCGGGGGGGCCCCCCTACGAGCAGTACTTC. The full variable domain, rest sourced from reference TRBV7-9 and TRBJ2-7, is DTGVSQNPRHKITKRGQNVTFRCDPISEHNRLYWYRQTLGQGPEFLTYFQNEAQLEKSRLLSDRFSAERPKGSFSTLEIQRTEQGDSAMYLCASSPGGPPYEQYFGPGTRLTVT.

The chain recombines TRBV5-4 with TRBJ1-2; D call uncertain. Germline assignment: CDR1 SGHNT and CDR2 YYREEE (reference sequence). Trimming stripped 2 bases from V and 8 bases from J, with 16 bases between. This CDR3 has 14 residues. CDR3 sequence (DNA): TGTGCCAGCAGCTTAGCGCACGCTGGGAGAGGCTACACCTTC. This translates into CASSLAHAGRGYTF.

The V gene is TRBV29-1, the J gene TRBJ1-1; D remains unclear. From germline, CDR1 is SQVTM and CDR2 ANQGSEA. V lost 8 bases to trimming and J lost 8 bases, with 15 bases between them. The CDR3 has 11 residues. CDR3 loop: CSTQALNEAFF. CDR3 DNA sequence: TGCAGCACTCAAGCCCTCAACGAAGCTTTCTTT.

This clone was detected a few times. The chain uses TRBV7-9 and TRBJ2-1; D gene uncertain. Looked up from germline, CDR1 is SEHNR and CDR2 is FQNEAQ (reference sequence). The CDR3 contains 11 residues. The V end lost 11 bases, the J end lost 8 bases, and 13 bases lay between the germline ends. The CDR3 loop is CASRSLHEQFF. DNA of the CDR3: TGTGCCTCCAGGTCTTTACATGAGCAGTTCTTC. Based on the CDR3 plus reference TRBV7-9 and TRBJ2-1, the full variable domain is DTGVSQNPRHKITKRGQNVTFRCDPISEHNRLYWYRQTLGQGPEFLTYFQNEAQLEKSRLLSDRFSAERPKGSFSTLEIQRTEQGDSAMYLCASRSLHEQFFGPGTRLTVL.

The chain combines TRBV29-1 with TRBJ2-5; the D gene is possibly TRBD1 (6 bases). Germline V gene sequence: CDR1 SQVTM, CDR2 ANQGSEA. The CDR3 length is 21 residues. The V gene lost 2 bases and the J gene lost 3 bases, with 34 bases spanning the gap. The CDR3 DNA follows: TGCAGCGTTGAACAATCTCATTTAGGACAGCTCCATGGACTTTGGGAAGAGACCCAGTACTTC. Translation gives CSVEQSHLGQLHGLWEETQYF.

The V and J genes are TRBV30 and TRBJ1-4; tentatively, D is TRBD1 (6 bases). Trimming shortened V by 1 base and J by 6 bases, and 18 bases separated the two germline ends. Germline CDR1 GTSNPN, CDR2 SVGIG (reference sequence). CDR3 length equals 16 residues. The CDR3 spells CAWSGLRGEGDEKLFF. The CDR3 coding sequence is TGTGCCTGGAGTGGTCTCAGGGGAGAAGGAGATGAAAAACTGTTTTTT.

The chain couples TRBV5-4 to TRBJ1-2; tentatively, D is TRBD1 (6 bases). The CDR3 extends over 15 amino acids. The V and J ends lost 3 bases and 0 bases respectively, with 12 bases between them. The germline V gene has CDR1 SGHNT and CDR2 YYREEE (reference sequence). The CDR3: CASSWHRDANYGYTF. The DNA of the CDR3 is TGTGCCAGCAGCTGGCACAGGGACGCTAACTATGGCTACACCTTC.

The rearrangement links TRBV6-5 to TRBJ2-1; possibly TRBD2 for D (6 bases). The germline V gene encodes CDR1 MNHEY and CDR2 SVGAGI. CDR3 size: 15 residues. V lost 0 bases to trimming and J lost 4 bases, with 10 bases between them. DNA for the CDR3: TGTGCCAGCAGTTACTCCACGGCGGGGTACAATGAGCAGTTCTTC. Its translation: CASSYSTAGYNEQFF.